This TCR beta chain originates from a study of T cells expressing NK-cell markers. Overall study results and limits: More than five donors showed dominant NKG2C+ clonotypes comprising roughly 1.0-7.0% of their CD8+ T cells.

Germline CDR1 SGHRS, CDR2 YFSETQ. There are 15 residues in the CDR3. TCRdb reanalyzed the 5' RACE reads and collapses them to one entry per CDR3 protein, without DNA. This table holds over 350,000 distinct CDR3 sequences. Note on this clonotype: Antigen: not known.

This TCR came from a woman aged 45-60 years in good health. Material: blood T cells: a sorted CD56 or NKG2C T cell subset, CD4+ or CD8+ T cells, or bulk PBMC T cells (not recorded which). The V and J genes are TRBV5-1 and TRBJ2-5; TCRdb's D call of TRBD2 is untestable without DNA. CDR3 loop: CASSFAGGPRETQYF.